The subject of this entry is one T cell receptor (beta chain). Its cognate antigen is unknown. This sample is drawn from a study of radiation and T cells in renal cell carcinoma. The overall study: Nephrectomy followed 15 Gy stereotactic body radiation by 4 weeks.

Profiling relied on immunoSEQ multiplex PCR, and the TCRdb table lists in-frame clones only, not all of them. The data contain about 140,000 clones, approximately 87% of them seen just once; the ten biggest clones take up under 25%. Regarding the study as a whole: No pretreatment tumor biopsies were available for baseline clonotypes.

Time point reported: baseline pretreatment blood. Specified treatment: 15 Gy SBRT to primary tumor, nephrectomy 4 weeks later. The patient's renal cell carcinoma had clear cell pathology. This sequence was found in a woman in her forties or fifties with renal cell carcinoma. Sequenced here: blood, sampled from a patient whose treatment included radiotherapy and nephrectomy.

The CDR3 DNA reads TGTGCCAGCAGTTTAATCGGGAGCCCAGATACGCAGTATTTT. It is translated as CASSLIGSPDTQYF. The chain is built from TRBV28 and TRBJ2-3, with TRBD2 as a possible D gene (6 bases). Trimming stripped 2 bases from V and 4 bases from J, with 10 bases between. Germline CDR1 and CDR2: MDHEN and SYDVKM. CDR3 length equals 14 residues.